Here is one T cell receptor beta chain with its context. The sample is drawn from a study of blood T cell repertoires in COVID-19. Study-wide context: Donors in the United States, Italy and Spain gave samples during acute or convalescent COVID-19. PBMCs, B-cell-depleted T cells, or T cells were the source of the cDNA or gDNA that made up the material.

How the authors handled the data: Estimation of nucleated cell counts relied on the amplification of reference gene primers. TCRdb's copy holds only in-frame clones and misses some; the assay was immunoSEQ multiplex PCR. That table supplies the V and J calls and clone size; D and trimming were determined from the DNA. The data show approximately 220,000 clones, more than 80% seen once. Germline CDR1 reads SGHRS; CDR2 reads YFSETQ. V was pared by 1 base and J by 10 bases, with 18 bases between. The CDR3 is 15 residues long. The source material was peripheral blood. The V gene is TRBV5-1, the J gene TRBJ2-4; possibly TRBD1 for D (6 bases). This receptor was taken from a woman older than 75 with acute or convalescent COVID-19. The CDR3: CASSLSDRQNEIQYF. In DNA, the CDR3 is TGCGCCAGCAGCTTGTCCGACAGGCAGAATGAGATTCAGTACTTC.